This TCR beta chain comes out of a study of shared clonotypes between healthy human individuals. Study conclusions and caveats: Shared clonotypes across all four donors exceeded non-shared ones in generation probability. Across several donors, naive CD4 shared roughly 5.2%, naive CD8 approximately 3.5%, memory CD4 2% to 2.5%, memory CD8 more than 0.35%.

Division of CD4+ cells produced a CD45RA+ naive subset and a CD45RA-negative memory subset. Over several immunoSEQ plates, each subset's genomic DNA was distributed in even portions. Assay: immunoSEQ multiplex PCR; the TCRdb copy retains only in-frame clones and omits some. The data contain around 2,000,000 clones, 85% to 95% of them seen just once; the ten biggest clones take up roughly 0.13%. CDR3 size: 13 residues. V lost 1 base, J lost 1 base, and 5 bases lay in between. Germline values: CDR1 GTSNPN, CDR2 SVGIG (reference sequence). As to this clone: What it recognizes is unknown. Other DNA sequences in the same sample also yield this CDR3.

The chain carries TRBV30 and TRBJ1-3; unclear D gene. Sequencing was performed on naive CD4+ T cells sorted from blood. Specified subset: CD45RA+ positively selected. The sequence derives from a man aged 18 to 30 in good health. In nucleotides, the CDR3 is TGTGCCTGGAGTGGCCAATCTGGAAACACCATATATTTT. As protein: CAWSGQSGNTIYF.